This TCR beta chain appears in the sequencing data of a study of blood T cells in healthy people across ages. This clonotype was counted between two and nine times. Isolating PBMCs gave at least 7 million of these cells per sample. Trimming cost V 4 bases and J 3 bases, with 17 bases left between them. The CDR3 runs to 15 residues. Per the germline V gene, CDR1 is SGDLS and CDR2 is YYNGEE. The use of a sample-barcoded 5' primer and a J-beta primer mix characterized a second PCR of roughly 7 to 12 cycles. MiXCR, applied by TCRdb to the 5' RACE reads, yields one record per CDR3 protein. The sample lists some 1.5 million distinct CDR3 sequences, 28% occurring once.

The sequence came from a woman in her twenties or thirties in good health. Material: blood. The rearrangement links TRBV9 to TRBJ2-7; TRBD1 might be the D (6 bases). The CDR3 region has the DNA TGTGCCAGCAGCCCCTCCCCCGGACAGATCTACGAGCAGTACTTC. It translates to CASSPSPGQIYEQYF.